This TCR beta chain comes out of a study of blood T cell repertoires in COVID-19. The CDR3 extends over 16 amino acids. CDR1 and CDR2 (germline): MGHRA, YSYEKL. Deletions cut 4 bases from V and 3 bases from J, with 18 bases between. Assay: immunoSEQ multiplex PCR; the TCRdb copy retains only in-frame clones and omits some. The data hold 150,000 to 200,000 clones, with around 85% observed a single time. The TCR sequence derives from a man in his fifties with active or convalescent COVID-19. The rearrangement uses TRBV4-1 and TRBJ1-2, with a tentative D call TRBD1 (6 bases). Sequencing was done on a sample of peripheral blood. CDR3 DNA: TGCGCCAGCAGCCCTAGGGGTACAGGGAAGGACTATGGCTACACCTTC. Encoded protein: CASSPRGTGKDYGYTF.